This record looks at one T cell receptor (beta chain) sequence and its context. Its recognized antigen is unknown. There are no base qualities to consult, and no much larger clone falls within one base. The data derive from a study of metastatic and nonmetastatic thyroid tumors (dated by TCRdb to the early 2020s). A note on the overall study: Repertoires from peripheral blood and from tumor or nodule tissue samples of malignant and benign thyroid patients were compared.

Results and caveats for the whole study, not just this receptor: In both blood and tumor samples, malignant tumors were reported to have significantly higher TCR beta diversity than benign nodules.

Including the terminal cysteine and phenylalanine, the CDR3 comprises 17 residues. Solely the CDR3 DNA is kept, with 51 bases framed from the first base. Via the germline V gene, CDR1 is SGDLS and CDR2 YYNGEE. The junction shows trimming of 3 bases on V and 4 bases on J, plus 22 bases between the germline ends. The receptor library was made with PCR. The sequencing machine was an Illumina HiSeq 4000. High-throughput sequencing was used to profile the TCR beta-chain CDR3 region of every patient. Per the original workflow: A classifier to discriminate distant-metastatic papillary thyroid cancer patients was built from CDR3 differences across clinicopathological groups. Repertoire diversity was assessed with the Shannon index, and tumor-blood repertoire similarity with the Morisita-Horn index. Starting from the raw public reads, TCRdb applied fastp trimming at Q25, assembled clones with MiXCR and retained in-frame beta chains. TCRdb's processing, not the authors' own work, is the source of the V and J calls. Here the sample has around 45,000 clones; 3% to 3.5% occur a single time. The top ten hold 7.5% to 10% of the sample.

No treatment had been received by any patient before thyroid surgery. Using T-cell receptor beta sequencing, the researchers looked back retrospectively at clinical samples from patients, gathered between about 2012 and 2018. The material sequenced was blood. The chain links TRBV9 with TRBJ1-2, with TRBD1 perhaps the D gene, on 6 matching bases. The sequence derives from a female donor with papillary thyroid cancer or a benign thyroid nodule (not recorded which). Some clones in this sample may be carry-over from other donors' samples. The CDR3 region: CASSAEGGVGLLYGYTF. The sequenced DNA: TGTGCCAGCAGCGCCGAAGGGGGGGTGGGGCTCCTCTATGGCTACACCTTC.